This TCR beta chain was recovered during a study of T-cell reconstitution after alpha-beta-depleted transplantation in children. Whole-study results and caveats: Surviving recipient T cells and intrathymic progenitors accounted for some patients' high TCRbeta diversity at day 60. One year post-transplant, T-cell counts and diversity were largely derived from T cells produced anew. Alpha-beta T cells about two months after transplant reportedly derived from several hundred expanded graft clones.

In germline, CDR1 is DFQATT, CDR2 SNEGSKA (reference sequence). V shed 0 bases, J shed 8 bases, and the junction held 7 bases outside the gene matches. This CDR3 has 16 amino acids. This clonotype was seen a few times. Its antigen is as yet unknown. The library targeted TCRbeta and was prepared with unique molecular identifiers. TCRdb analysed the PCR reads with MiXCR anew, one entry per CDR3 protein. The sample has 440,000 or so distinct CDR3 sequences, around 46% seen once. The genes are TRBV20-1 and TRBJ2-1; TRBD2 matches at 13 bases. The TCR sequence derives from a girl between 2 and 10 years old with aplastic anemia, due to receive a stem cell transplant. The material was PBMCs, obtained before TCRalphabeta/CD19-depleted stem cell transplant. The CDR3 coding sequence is TGCAGTGCTAGAGATACCGGGACTAGCGGGGTCGATGAGCAGTTCTTC. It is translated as CSARDTGTSGVDEQFF.